This T cell receptor (beta chain) is drawn from a study of cytomegalovirus exposure and HLA in healthy donors (dated by TCRdb to the late 2010s). Study-wide context: An earlier analysis of about 530 of the donors reported around 280 Gb of sequence data and 90 million to 120 million unique TCR beta sequences obtained from around 190 million T cells. The study was designed to test whether signatures of past pathogen exposure could be identified by cataloging public T cell receptors. A separate validation cohort of approximately 120 different subjects was used in addition to the roughly 670-subject first cohort. A later genetic analysis used genome-wide SNP genotypes for about 60% of the roughly 670 donors, treating that subset as a discovery cohort. Class I and class II HLA loci were covered by the typing at four-digit resolution. A handful of DR-DQ haplotypes were treated as single units for association and clustering because of strong linkage in the cohort. To predict cytomegalovirus infection status, the study brought together high-throughput TCR immunosequencing, statistical association of individual TCRs with disease status, and machine learning. Among about 370 genotyped donors of the cohort, an average of around 220,000 unique TCR beta nucleotide sequences was sequenced per donor, of which 15% to 20% were non-productive. Rather than using new phenotypic data, the later analysis identified candidate immune exposures from TCR beta sequences and from how often those sequences occurred across donors. Roughly 300 gigabases of sequencing data and approximately 92 million unique TCR sequences made up an early release that covered about 640 HLA-typed donors. The T cell repertoires of several hundred subjects were profiled by immunosequencing and related to cytomegalovirus serostatus. To study patterns of TCR occurrence, a later analysis re-analyzed previously published TCR beta repertoires from around 670 donors and added high-resolution HLA genotyping. The number of typed donors differed by locus: about 620-640 for A, B, C, DRB1 and DQB1; some 540 for DQA1; 606 for DPA1; and approximately 450 for DPB1. Among the roughly 390 genotyped donors, roughly 80% belonged to the genetic ancestry cluster associated with self-reported Caucasian donors. In an earlier analysis of around 540 of the donors, high-throughput TCR beta sequencing was used to judge whether each TCR beta V gene segment behaved as functional or pseudogenic. All discovery cohort repertoires had been generated on a single sequencing platform. Alongside the repertoire data, information on donor age, sex, ethnicity and CMV serostatus was compiled.

In total, around 600 healthy bone marrow donors made up the cohort. At the time of sampling, all cohort members were nominally healthy, though unrecorded immune exposures were likely present. The donor tested CMV seronegative and was one of the 352 seronegative cohort members. Every donor gave a peripheral blood sample, and the peripheral blood mononuclear cells from that sample were used for TCR beta sequencing. The Qiagen DNeasy Blood Extraction Kit was used to extract genomic DNA from the blood cell samples. This clone turned up a few times. Its antigen remains undetermined. Base qualities are missing; no much larger clone stands one base away. Library method: the immunoSEQ multiplex PCR assay. The multiplex PCR relied on a mix of 60 forward primers for TCR Vbeta segments and 13 reverse primers for TCR Jbeta segments. A multiplex PCR assay on genomic DNA amplified the CDR3 region of rearranged TCR beta genes. The Illumina HiSeq System was used to sequence the amplified TCR beta libraries as 87-base-pair reads. As for how the authors treated the data: A later analysis counted tens of millions of unique TCR beta chains across the 700 or so repertoires, and 10 million to 11 million of these chains were shared by at least two donors. Raw reads were error-corrected and collapsed into unique sequences with a nearest-neighbor algorithm that merged closely related sequences to remove PCR and sequencing errors. V, D and J gene segments were assigned by aligning CDR3 sequences to IMGT reference sequences. For a sequence to be retained, at least a six-nucleotide match to both a V gene segment and a J gene segment was required. A rearrangement counted as productive if the CDR3 had no stop codons and remained in frame with V and J, and every other rearrangement counted as non-productive. CDR3 was defined according to IMGT convention as the region running from the second conserved V-encoded cysteine to the conserved J-encoded phenylalanine. The earlier analysis of 587 of the donors excluded sequences that lacked an unambiguous match to a single V gene segment. An earlier analysis of fewer than 650 of the donors classified V segments as functional when productive rearrangements were above 56.7% and as segregating when the standard deviation between donors was above 5%. A statistical classification framework was developed to diagnose cytomegalovirus status using the catalog of TCR beta chain sequences. In a later analysis, V and J genes were assigned by comparing TCR nucleotide sequences against IMGT/GENE-DB human TR gene sequences. In a later analysis, CDR3 sequences and most-parsimonious VDJ recombination scenarios were assigned using the TCRdist pipeline. In a later analysis, each TCR beta chain was defined by its CDR3 amino acid sequence together with its V-gene family, and reads lacking a unique V-gene family were excluded. As a way to deal with suspected cross-contamination and a sequencing artifact, a later analysis dropped approximately 570 nucleotide sequences that were highly shared and had low generation probability. In a later analysis, a clonal expansion index was calculated for each public chain from normalized within-repertoire ranks of inferred template counts. In a later analysis, generation probabilities were computed with a VDJ recombination model fitted to out-of-frame rearrangements, and the resulting probabilities were checked against IGoR. A later analysis scored TCR-TCR, TCR-HLA and TCR-CMV co-occurrence with hypergeometric tests, applying a repertoire-size bias correction to TCR pairs. To estimate false discovery rates, a later analysis permuted the HLA or CMV assignments 20 times. In a later analysis, co-occurring TCRs were grouped with DBSCAN, and TCRdist sequence similarity was added when clustering was performed within HLA-allele-positive subsets. Repertoires with fewer than 30,000 or more than 120,000 public chains were left out of co-occurrence clustering, as were roughly five repertoires with anomalous nucleotide sharing. The table comes from immuneACCESS by way of TCRdb, which keeps in-frame sequences with V and J called. Part of the clones is missing from these tables; in studies checked, under half for an unresolved V gene and the rest for unknown reasons. For V, J and clone size, that table is used; D and trimming come from the DNA. This sample has roughly 150,000 clones in its table, and about 72% of those were observed once. 2% to 2.5% of the sample rests with the top ten.

On the study overall, not on this receptor specifically: In a later analysis, HLA-associated TCR beta chains were found to be more clonally expanded and to have lower generation probabilities than equally common non-associated chains. A few of the identified cytomegalovirus-associated TCR beta chains were confirmed in vitro to be specific for cytomegalovirus antigens. When HLA alleles, especially DR and DQ, strongly co-occurred, TCR associations were difficult to assign to individual alleles. The study listed 150 to 200 TCR beta chains as associated with cytomegalovirus. The only immune exposure information available for the cohort was CMV serostatus. Correlated functional status among segregating V segments might reflect linkage disequilibrium, but an unknown experimental factor could not be ruled out. At a false discovery rate of 0.05, a later analysis linked about 16,000 TCR beta sequences to specific HLA alleles. A later analysis reported that several top co-occurrence clusters appeared linked to parvovirus B19, influenza, CMV and Epstein-Barr virus. In both the original and validation cohorts, the classifier was reported to diagnose cytomegalovirus status with high specificity and sensitivity. A later analysis found that TCR association rates varied across HLA loci, with DRB1 alleles showing the most associated TCRs and HLA-C alleles the fewest. According to the authors, the approach could potentially be generalized to other disease states and immunological phenotypes. In a later analysis, most CMV-associated TCR beta chains were found to appear HLA-restricted, with HLA associations seemingly driven largely by CMV exposure. Roughly uniform sequencing depth across donors was assumed in presence/absence analyses, although this assumption may not hold. Because counts were too low, approximately 15 rarely observed V segments, including chromosome 9 orphons, were excluded from the earlier analysis of under 650 of the donors. An association between a missense DCLRE1C variant and V-gene and J-gene trimming of TCR beta chains was found in a later genetic analysis and replicated in an independent cohort. In a later genetic analysis, fewer N-insertions in productive TCRs were reported among donors in an Asian-associated ancestry cluster than the approximately 670-donor mean. A cluster of highly shared sequence variants was judged likely to be a technical artifact of the sequencing pipeline. This cohort had only TCR beta chains sequenced, and the lack of alpha or paired-chain data limited which features could be detected. HLA typing was unavailable for some donors at each locus, so association tests used only the typed subset. Broadly in line with IMGT annotations, most TCR beta V segments showed up in productive rearrangements about 87% or about 30% of the time in an earlier analysis of 450 to 750 of the donors. Most TCR sequences were seen in very few donors, while some public TCRs were found in many individuals. A further reported finding was that TCR beta sequences accurately predicted the HLA-A and HLA-B alleles for most subjects in the first cohort.

This TCR derives from a man aged 35-49 years in good health and CMV-seronegative. The sample taken for sequencing was PBMCs.

The CDR3 protein: CASSLVDRGAYEQYF. DNA sequence: TGTGCCAGCAGCTTAGTAGACCGGGGGGCCTACGAGCAGTACTTC. The sequence is built from TRBV7-2 and TRBJ2-7; the junction holds 7 bases that match TRBD2. The germline V gene yields SGHTA for CDR1 and FQGNSA for CDR2. The CDR3 numbers 15 residues from cysteine through phenylalanine. Just the 45-base CDR3 DNA is kept, in frame starting at base 1. From V the trimming removes 1 base and from J it removes 2 bases, while the gene matches leave 5 bases of the junction unaccounted for.